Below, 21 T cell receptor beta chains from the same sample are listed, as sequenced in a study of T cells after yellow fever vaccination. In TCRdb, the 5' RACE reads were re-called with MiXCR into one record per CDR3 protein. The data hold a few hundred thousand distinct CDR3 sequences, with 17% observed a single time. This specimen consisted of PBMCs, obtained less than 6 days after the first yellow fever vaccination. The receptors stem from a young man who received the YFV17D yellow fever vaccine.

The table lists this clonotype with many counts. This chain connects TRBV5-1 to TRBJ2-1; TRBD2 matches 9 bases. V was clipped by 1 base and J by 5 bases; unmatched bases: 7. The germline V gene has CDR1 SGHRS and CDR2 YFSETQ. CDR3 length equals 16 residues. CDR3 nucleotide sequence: TGCGCCAGCAGCTTGATTGGAGCGGGGGGACACAATGAGCAGTTCTTC. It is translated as CASSLIGAGGHNEQFF. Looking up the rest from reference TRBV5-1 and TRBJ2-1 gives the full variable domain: KAGVTQTPRYLIKTRGQQVTLSCSPISGHRSVSWYQQTPGQGLQFLFEYFSETQRNKGNFPGRFSGRQFSNSRSEMNVSTLELGDSALYLCASSLIGAGGHNEQFFGPGTRLTVL.

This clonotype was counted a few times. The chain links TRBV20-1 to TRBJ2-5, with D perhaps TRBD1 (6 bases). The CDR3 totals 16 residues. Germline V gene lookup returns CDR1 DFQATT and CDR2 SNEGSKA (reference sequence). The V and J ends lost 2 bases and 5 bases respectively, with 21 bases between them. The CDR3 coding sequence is TGCAGTGCTAGATCAGGGGCGCTTATTACGTACGAGACCCAGTACTTC. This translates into CSARSGALITYETQYF.

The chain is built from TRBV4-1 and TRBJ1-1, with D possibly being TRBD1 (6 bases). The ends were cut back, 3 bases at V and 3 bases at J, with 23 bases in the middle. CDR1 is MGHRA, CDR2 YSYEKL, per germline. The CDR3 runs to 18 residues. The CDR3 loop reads CASSQIHGGVSKYTEAFF. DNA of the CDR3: TGCGCCAGCAGCCAGATCCACGGGGGCGTAAGTAAGTACACTGAAGCTTTCTTT.

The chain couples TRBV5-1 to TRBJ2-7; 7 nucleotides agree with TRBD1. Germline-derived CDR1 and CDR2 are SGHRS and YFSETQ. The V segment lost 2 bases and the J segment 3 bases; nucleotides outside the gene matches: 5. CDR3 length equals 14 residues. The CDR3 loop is CASSLGGRDYEQYV. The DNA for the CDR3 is TGCGCCAGCAGCTTAGGGGGCCGCGACTACGAGCAGTACGTC.

In DNA form, the CDR3 reads TGTGCCAGCAGCCAACAAAGGGGTTCCTACGAGCAGTACTTC. This codes for CASSQQRGSYEQYF. V is TRBV14 and J is TRBJ2-7; a weak D match, TRBD1 (5 bases). The V and J ends lost 2 bases and 1 base respectively, with 9 bases between them. This CDR3 is built from 14 residues. Germline CDR1 SGHDN, CDR2 FVKESK.

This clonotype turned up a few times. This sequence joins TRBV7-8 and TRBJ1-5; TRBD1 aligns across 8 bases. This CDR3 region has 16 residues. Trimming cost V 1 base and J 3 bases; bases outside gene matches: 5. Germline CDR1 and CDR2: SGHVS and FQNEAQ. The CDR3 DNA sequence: TGTGCCAGCAGCTTAGGACGGACAGGGAACAATCAGCCCCAGCATTTT. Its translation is CASSLGRTGNNQPQHF. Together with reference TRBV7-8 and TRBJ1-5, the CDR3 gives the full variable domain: GAGVSQSPRYKVAKRGQDVALRCDPISGHVSLFWYQQALGQGPEFLTYFQNEAQLDKSGLPSDRFFAERPEGSVSTLKIQRTQQEDSAVYLCASSLGRTGNNQPQHFGDGTRLSIL.

The CDR3 coding sequence is TGTGCCAGCAGTTACGGTGGCGGGGGCCCCTACGAGCAGTACTTC. It is translated as CASSYGGGGPYEQYF. V gene TRBV6-5 combines with J gene TRBJ2-7, with a weak D call TRBD2 (7 bases). V was shortened by 2 bases and J by 2 bases, with 13 bases between the two germline ends. The CDR3 is made up of 15 amino acids. CDR1 and CDR2 from the germline V gene are MNHEY and SVGAGI.

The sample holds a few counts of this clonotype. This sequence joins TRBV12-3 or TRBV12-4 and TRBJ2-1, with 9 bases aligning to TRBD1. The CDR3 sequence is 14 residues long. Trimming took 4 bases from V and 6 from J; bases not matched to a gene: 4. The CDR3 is CASSWDRESNEQFF. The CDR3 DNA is TGTGCCAGCAGTTGGGACAGGGAGAGCAATGAGCAGTTCTTC.

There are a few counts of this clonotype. The CDR3 sequence is CASSSTGLGETQYF. In DNA, the CDR3 is TGTGCCAGCAGCTCCACAGGGTTAGGAGAGACCCAGTACTTC. V and J are TRBV12-3 or TRBV12-4 and TRBJ2-5; the D gene is possibly TRBD1 (6 bases). Trimming took off 6 bases at V and 4 bases at J, with 15 bases between the two ends. The CDR3 sequence is 14 residues long.

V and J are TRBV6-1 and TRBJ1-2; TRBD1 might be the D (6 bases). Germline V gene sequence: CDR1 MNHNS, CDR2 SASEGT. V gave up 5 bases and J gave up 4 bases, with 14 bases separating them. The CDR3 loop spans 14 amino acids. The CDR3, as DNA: TGTGCCAGCAGTCAAGTGGGGGCGGTCTATGGCTACACCTTC. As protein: CASSQVGAVYGYTF.

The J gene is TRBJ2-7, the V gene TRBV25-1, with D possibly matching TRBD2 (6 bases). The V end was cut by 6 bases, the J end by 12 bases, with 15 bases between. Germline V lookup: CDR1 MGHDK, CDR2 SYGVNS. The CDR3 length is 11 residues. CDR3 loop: CASSANGGLYV. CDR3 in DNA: TGTGCCAGCAGCGCCAATGGGGGGTTGTACGTC.

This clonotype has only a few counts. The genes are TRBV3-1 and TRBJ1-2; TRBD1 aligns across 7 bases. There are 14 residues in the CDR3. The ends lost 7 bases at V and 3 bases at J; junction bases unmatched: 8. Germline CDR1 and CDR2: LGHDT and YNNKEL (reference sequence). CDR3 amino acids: CASTPPGTDYGYTF. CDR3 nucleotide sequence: TGTGCCAGCACCCCCCCCGGGACAGACTATGGCTACACCTTC.

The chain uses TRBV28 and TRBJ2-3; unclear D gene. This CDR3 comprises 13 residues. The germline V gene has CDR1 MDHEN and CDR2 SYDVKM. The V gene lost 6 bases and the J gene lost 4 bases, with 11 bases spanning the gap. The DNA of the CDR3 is TGTGCCAGCAGCCCAGTATCGCCAGATACGCAGTATTTT. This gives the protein CASSPVSPDTQYF.

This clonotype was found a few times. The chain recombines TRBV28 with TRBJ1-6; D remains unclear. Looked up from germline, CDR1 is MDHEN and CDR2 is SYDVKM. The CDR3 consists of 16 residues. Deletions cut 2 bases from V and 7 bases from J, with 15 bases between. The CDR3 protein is CASSLGVVTVNSPLHF. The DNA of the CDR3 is TGTGCCAGCAGTTTAGGGGTCGTGACTGTAAATTCACCCCTCCACTTT.

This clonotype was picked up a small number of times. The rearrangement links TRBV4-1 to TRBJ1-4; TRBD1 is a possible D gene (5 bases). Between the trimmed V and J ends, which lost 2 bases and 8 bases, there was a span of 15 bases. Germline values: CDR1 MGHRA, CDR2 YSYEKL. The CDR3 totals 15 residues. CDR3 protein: CASSQPDKPREKLFF. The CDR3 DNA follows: TGCGCCAGCAGCCAACCGGACAAACCTCGAGAAAAACTGTTTTTT.

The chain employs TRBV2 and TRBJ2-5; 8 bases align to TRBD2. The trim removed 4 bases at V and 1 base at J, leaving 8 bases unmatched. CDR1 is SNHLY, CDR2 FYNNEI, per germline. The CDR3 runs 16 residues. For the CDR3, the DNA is TGTGCCAGCAGTGGGCTTACGCGGGGGGCCCAAGAGACCCAGTACTTC. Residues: CASSGLTRGAQETQYF. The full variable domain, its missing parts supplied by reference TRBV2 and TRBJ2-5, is EPEVTQTPSHQVTQMGQEVILRCVPISNHLYFYWYRQILGQKVEFLVSFYNNEISEKSEIFDDQFSVERPDGSNFTLKIRSTKLEDSAMYFCASSGLTRGAQETQYFGPGTRLLVL.

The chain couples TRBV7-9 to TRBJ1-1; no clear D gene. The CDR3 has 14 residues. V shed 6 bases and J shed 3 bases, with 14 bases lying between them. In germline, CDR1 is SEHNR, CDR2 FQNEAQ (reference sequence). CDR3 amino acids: CASSPGGVDTEAFF. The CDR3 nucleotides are TGTGCCAGCAGTCCCGGTGGGGTCGACACTGAAGCTTTCTTT.

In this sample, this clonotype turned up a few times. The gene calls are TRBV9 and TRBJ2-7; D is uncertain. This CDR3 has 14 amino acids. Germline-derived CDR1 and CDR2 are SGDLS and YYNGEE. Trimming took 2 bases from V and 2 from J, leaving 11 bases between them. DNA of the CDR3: TGTGCCAGCAGCGTCGAACCAGCTCCCTACGAGCAGTACTTC. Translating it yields CASSVEPAPYEQYF.

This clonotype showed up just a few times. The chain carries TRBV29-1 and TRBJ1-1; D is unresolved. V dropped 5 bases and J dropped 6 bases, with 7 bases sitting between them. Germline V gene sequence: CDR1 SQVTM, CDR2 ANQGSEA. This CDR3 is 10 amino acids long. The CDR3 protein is CSVTGAEAFF. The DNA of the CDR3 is TGCAGCGTTACCGGGGCTGAAGCTTTCTTT.

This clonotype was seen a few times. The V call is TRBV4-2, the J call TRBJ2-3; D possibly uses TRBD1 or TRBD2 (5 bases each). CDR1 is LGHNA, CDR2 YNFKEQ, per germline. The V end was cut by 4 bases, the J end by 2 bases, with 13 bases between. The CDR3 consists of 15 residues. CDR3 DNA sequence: TGTGCCAGCAGCCGGTCGGGGCGTGACACAGATACGCAGTATTTT. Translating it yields CASSRSGRDTDTQYF.

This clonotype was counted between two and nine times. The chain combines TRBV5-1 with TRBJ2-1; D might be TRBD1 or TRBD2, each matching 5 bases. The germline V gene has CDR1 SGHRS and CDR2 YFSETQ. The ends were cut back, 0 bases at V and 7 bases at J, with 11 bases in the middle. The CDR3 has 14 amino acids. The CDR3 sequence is CASSLGPGANEQFF. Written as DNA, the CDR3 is TGCGCCAGCAGCTTGGGGCCCGGGGCGAATGAGCAGTTCTTC.